This T cell receptor (beta chain) was recovered during a study of blood T cell repertoires in COVID-19. Looking at the study overall: COVID-19 samples, acute and convalescent, were from the United States, Italy and Spain. T cells, B-cell-depleted T cells, or PBMCs provided the cDNA or gDNA that served as material.

TCRdb's table, derived via immunoSEQ multiplex PCR, lists solely in-frame clones and lacks some. The table lists roughly 260,000 clones, 88% of them singletons. The TCR comes from a woman under 40 with COVID-19, enrolled during active disease. Sequencing input: peripheral blood.

The CDR3 DNA reads as TGTGCCAGCAGTTCCAGGGCCGGCTACACCTTC. Encoded protein: CASSSRAGYTF. The chain uses TRBV6-2 or TRBV6-3 and TRBJ1-2; tentative D call: TRBD1 (5 bases). The CDR3 length is 11 residues. Trimming removed 4 bases from V and 8 bases from J, with 8 bases in between. Germline CDR1 MNHEY, CDR2 SVGEGT.